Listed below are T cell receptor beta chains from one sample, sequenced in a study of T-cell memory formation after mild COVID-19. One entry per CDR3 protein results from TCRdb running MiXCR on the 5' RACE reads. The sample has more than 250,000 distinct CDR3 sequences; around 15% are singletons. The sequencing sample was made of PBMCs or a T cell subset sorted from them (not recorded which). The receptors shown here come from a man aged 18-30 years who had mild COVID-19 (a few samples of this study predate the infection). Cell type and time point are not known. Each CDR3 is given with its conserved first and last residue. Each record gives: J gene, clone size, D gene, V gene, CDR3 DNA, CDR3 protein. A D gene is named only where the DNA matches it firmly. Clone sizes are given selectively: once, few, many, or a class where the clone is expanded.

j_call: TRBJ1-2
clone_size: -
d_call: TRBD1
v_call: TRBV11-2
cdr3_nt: TGTGCCAGCAGCCCTAGACAGGGGCCAACTTATGGCTACACCTTC
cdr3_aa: CASSPRQGPTYGYTF

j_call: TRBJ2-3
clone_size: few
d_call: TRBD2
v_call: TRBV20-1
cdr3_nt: TGCAGTGCTGGCGGAGCGGGGGGCACAGATACGCAGTATTTT
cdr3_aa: CSAGGAGGTDTQYF

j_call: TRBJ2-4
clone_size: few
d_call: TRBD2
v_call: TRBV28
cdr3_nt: TGTGCCAGCAGTTTATCAGGTTTTAGCGGGGATAAAAACATTCAGTACTTC
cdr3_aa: CASSLSGFSGDKNIQYF

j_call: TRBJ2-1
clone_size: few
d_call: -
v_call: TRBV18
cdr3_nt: TGTGCCAGCTCACCATCCGGGGGCAATGAGCAGTTCTTC
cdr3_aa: CASSPSGGNEQFF

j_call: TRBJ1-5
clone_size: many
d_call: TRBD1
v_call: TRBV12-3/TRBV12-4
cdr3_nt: TGTGCCAGCAGTCGGACAGGGGGCAATCAGCCCCAGCATTTT
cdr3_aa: CASSRTGGNQPQHF

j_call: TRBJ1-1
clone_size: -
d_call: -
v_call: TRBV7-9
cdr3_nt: TGTGCCAGCAGCGCCGACAGATGGAGCTTCTTT
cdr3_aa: CASSADRWSFF

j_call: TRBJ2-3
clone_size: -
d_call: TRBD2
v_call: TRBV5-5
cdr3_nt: TGTGCCAGCAGCTTGATCCAAGCGGGGGGCACAGATACGCAGTATTTT
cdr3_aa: CASSLIQAGGTDTQYF

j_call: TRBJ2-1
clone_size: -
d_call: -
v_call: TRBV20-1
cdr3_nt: TGCAGTGCTAGAGAATCAGGAGGTGAGCAGTTCTTC
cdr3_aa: CSARESGGEQFF

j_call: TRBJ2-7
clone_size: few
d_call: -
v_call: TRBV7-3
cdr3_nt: TGTGCCAGCAGCTTAAGGCGGGGGCAGGAGCAGTACTTC
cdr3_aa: CASSLRRGQEQYF

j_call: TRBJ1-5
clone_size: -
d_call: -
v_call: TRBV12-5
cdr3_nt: TGTGCTAGTGGTAGTACAGGGACTCAGCCCCAGCATTTT
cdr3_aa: CASGSTGTQPQHF

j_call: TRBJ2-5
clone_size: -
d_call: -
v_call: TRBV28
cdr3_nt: TGTGCCAGCAGTTTTCCCGCGCCGGGGCCAGGGGAGCCGAGGATCGCGGAGACCCAGTACTTC
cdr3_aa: CASSFPAPGPGEPRIAETQYF

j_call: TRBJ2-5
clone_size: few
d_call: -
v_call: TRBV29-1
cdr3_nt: TGCAGCGTTGAAGAGTTGGGGGGGCAGGTCGAAGAGACCCAGTACTTC
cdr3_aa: CSVEELGGQVEETQYF

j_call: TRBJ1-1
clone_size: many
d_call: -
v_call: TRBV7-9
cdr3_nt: TGTGCCAGCAGCAACAATAGGGACCCCCGCAAAGCTTTCTTT
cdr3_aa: CASSNNRDPRKAFF

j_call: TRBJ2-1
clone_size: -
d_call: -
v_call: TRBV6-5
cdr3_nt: TGTGCCAGCAGTTACTCCTCAGTTAACTACAATGAGCAGTTCTTC
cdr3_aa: CASSYSSVNYNEQFF

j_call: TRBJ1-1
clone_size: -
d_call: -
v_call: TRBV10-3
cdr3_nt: TGTGCCATCAAAAGGTGGGACGACCAGGTCCTGAACACTGAAGCTTTCTTT
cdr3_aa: CAIKRWDDQVLNTEAFF

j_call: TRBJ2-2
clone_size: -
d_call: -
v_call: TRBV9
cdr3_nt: TGTGCCAGCAACGGAAACACCGGGGAGCTGTTTTTT
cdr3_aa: CASNGNTGELFF

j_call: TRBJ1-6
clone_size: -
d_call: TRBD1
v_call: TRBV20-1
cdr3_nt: TGCAGTGCTAGAGGGGGACAGGGGGCCTCACCCCTCCACTTT
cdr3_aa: CSARGGQGASPLHF

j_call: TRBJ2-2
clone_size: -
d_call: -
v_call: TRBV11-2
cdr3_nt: TGTGCCAGCAGCCCCGGACCCGGGGCCGGGGAGCTGTTTTTT
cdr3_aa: CASSPGPGAGELFF

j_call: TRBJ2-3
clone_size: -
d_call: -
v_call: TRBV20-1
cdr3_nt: TGCAGTGCTAGTCAAGCTGATACGCAGTATTTT
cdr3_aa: CSASQADTQYF

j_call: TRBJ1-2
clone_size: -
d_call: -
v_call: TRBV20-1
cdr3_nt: TGCAGTGCTTCTAATTCTTACTATGGCTACACCTTC
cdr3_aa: CSASNSYYGYTF

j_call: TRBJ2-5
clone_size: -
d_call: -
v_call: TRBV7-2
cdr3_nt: TGTGCCAGCAGCCTGGTATCCCGGGGGATGTTATGGACCCAGTACTTC
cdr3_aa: CASSLVSRGMLWTQYF

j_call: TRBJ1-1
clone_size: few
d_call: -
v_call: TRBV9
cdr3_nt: TGTGCCAGCAGCGTAGGGGATTGGGGGCCTGGCACTGAAGCTTTCTTT
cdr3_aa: CASSVGDWGPGTEAFF

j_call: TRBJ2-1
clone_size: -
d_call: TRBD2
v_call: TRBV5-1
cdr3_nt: TGCGCCAGCAGCCCTAGCGGGGGGGACTCCTACAATGAGCAGTTCTTC
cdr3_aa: CASSPSGGDSYNEQFF

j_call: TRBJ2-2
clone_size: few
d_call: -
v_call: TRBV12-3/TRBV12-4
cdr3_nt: TGTGCCAGCAGTCCCGACTTAGCCTACGGGGAGCTGTTTTTT
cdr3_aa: CASSPDLAYGELFF

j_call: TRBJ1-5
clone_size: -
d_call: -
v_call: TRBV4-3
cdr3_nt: TGCGCCAGCAGCCAAGATTCAAACGGGGCCCAGCCCCAGCATTTT
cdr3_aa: CASSQDSNGAQPQHF

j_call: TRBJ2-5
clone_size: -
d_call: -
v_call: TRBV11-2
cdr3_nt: TGTGCCAGCAGCTTTTACCCCGCCACCCCGACAGGAACCCAAGAGACCCAGTACTTC
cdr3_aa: CASSFYPATPTGTQETQYF

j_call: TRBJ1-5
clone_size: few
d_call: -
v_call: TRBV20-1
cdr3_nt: TGCAGTGCTCAAGACAGGTCACATCAGCCCCAGCATTTT
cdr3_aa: CSAQDRSHQPQHF

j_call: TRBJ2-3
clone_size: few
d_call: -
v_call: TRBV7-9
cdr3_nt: TGTGCCAGCAGCGCCATATTAGCGGCCCTTCGCACAGATACGCAGTATTTT
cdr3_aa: CASSAILAALRTDTQYF

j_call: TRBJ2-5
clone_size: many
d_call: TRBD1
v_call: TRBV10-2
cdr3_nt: TGCGCCAGCAGCGACAGGGACAGGGGAGGAGAGACCCAGTACTTC
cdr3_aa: CASSDRDRGGETQYF

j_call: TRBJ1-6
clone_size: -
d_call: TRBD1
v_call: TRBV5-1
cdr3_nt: TGCGCCAGCAGCTTGGCCAGGGGGTTTGATAATTCACCCCTCCACTTT
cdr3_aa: CASSLARGFDNSPLHF

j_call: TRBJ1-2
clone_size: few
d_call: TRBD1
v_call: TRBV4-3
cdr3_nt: TGCGCCAGCAGCCAAGATCGGGGAGGGACAGCCTCTCCGGGCTACACCTTC
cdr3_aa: CASSQDRGGTASPGYTF

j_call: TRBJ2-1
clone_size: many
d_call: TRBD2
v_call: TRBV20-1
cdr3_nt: TGCAGTGTCCTCTACGGGGGGGCCTACAATGAGCAGTTCTTC
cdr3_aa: CSVLYGGAYNEQFF

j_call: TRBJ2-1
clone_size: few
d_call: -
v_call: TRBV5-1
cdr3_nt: TGCGCCAGCAGCTGGCAGGGGACTCCGGATGAGCAGTTCTTC
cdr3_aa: CASSWQGTPDEQFF

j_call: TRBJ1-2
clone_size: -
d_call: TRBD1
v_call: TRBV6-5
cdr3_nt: TGTGCCAGCAGGGGGACAGGGACCGGTGGCTACACCTTC
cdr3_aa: CASRGTGTGGYTF

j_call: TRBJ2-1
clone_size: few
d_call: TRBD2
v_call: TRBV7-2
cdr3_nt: TGTGCCAGCAGCCAGCAACTAGCGGGGGCTTACAATGAGCAGTTCTTC
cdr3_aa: CASSQQLAGAYNEQFF

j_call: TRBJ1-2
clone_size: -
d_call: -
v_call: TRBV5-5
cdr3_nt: TGTGCCAGCAGCTGGACTACGGACAGTCAGGGCTACACCTTC
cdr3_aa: CASSWTTDSQGYTF

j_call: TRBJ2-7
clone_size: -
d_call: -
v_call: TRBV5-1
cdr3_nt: TGCGCCAGCAGGGAACGGGGTGACTCCTACGAGCAGTACTTC
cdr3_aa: CASRERGDSYEQYF

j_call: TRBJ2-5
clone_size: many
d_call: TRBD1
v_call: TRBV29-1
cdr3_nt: TGCAGCGTTGAACCCAGGGGGCTGGGAGAGACCCAGTACTTC
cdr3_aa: CSVEPRGLGETQYF

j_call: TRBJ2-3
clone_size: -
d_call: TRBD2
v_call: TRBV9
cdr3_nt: TGTGCCAGCAGTAGCGGGGGGCCAGATACGCAGTATTTT
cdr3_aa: CASSSGGPDTQYF

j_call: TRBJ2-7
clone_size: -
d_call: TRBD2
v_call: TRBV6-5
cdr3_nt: TGTGCCAGCAGTTACTTTAGTAGCGGGGGCTACGAGCAGTACTTC
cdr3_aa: CASSYFSSGGYEQYF

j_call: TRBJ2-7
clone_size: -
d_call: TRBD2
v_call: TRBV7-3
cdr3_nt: TGTGCCAGCAGCCCGGGACTAGCGGGGGACCACGAGCAGTACTTC
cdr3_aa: CASSPGLAGDHEQYF

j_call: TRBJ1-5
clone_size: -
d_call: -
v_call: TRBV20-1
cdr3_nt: TGCAGTGCCACTCCCGACAGGAATCAGCCCCAGCATTTT
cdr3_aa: CSATPDRNQPQHF

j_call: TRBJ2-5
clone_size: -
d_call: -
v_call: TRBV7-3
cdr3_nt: TGTGCCAGCAGCCTCCGCTCCGTGGGGCATGGGGAGACCCAGTACTTC
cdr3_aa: CASSLRSVGHGETQYF

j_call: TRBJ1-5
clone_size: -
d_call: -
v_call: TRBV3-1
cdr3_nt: TGTGCCAGCAGCCAAACGATCGATCAGCCCCAGCATTTT
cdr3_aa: CASSQTIDQPQHF

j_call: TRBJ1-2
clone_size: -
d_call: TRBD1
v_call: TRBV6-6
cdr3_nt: TGTGCCAGCAGTTACTCACCGGGACAGGGGAACTATGGCTACACCTTC
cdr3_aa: CASSYSPGQGNYGYTF

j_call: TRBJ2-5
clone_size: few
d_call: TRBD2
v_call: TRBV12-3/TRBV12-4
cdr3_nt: TGTGCCAGCAAATGGGGTAGCGGGGCCCCCAGGGAGACCCAGTACTTC
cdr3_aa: CASKWGSGAPRETQYF

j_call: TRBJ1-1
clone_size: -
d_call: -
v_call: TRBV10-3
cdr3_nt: TGTGCCATCGCCCAGAGGAGTGAAGCTTTCTTT
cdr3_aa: CAIAQRSEAFF

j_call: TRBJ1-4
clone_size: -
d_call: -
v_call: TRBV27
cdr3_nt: TGTGCCAGCAGACGGGGCTCTAATGAAAAACTGTTTTTT
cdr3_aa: CASRRGSNEKLFF

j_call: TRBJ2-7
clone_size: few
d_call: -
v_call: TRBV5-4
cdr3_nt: TGTGCCAGCCAATCCCGGGACGGTTCCTACGAGCAGTACTTC
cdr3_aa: CASQSRDGSYEQYF